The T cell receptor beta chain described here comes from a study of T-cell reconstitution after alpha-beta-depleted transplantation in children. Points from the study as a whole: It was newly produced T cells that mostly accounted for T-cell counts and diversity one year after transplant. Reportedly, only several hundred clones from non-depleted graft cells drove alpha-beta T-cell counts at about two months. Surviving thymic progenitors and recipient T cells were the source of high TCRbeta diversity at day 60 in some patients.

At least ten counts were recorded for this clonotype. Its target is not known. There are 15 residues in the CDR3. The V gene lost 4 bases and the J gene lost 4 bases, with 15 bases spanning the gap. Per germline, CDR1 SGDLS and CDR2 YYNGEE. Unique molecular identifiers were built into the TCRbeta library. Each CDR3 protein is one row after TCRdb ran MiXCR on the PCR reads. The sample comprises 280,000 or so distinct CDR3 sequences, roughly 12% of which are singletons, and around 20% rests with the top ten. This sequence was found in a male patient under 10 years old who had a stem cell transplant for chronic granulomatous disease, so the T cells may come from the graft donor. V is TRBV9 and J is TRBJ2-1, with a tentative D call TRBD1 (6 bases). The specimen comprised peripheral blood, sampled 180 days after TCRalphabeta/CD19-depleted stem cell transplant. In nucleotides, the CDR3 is TGTGCCAGCAGCCTCCTGGGGGCGAATTACAATGAGCAGTTCTTC. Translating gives CASSLLGANYNEQFF. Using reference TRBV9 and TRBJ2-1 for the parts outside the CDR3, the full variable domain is DSGVTQTPKHLITATGQRVTLRCSPRSGDLSVYWYQQSLDQGLQFLIQYYNGEERAKGNILERFSAQQFPDLHSELNLSSLELGDSALYFCASSLLGANYNEQFFGPGTRLTVL.